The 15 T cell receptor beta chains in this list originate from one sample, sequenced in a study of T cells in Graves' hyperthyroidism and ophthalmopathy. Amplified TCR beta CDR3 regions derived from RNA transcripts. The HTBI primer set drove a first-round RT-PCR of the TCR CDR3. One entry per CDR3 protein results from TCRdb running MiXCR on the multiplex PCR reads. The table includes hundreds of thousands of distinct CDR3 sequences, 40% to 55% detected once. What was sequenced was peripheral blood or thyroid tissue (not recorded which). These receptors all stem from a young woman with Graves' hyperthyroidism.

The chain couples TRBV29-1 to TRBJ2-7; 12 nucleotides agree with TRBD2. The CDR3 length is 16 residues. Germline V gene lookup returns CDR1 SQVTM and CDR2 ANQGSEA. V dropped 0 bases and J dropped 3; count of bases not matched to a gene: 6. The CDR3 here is CSVEDGLAGLHYEQYF. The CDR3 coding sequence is TGCAGCGTTGAAGATGGACTAGCGGGACTCCACTACGAGCAGTACTTC.

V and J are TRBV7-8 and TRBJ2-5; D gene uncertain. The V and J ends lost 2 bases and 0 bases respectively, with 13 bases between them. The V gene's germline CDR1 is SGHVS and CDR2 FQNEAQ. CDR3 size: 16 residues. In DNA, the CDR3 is TGTGCCAGCAGCTTATTACTTCGGGCGTACCAAGAGACCCAGTACTTC. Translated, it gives CASSLLLRAYQETQYF.

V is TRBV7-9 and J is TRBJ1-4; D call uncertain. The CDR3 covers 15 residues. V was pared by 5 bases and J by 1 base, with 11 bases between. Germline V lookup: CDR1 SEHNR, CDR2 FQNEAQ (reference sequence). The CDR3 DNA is TGTGCCAGCAGCCAAAAGCGCCAAACTAATGAAAAACTGTTTTTT. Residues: CASSQKRQTNEKLFF.

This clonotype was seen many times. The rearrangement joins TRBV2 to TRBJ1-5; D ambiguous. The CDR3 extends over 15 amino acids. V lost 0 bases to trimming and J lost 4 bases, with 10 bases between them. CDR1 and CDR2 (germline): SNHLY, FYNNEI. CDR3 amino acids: CASSEAQAGNQPQHF. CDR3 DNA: TGTGCCAGCAGTGAAGCGCAGGCGGGGAATCAGCCCCAGCATTTT.

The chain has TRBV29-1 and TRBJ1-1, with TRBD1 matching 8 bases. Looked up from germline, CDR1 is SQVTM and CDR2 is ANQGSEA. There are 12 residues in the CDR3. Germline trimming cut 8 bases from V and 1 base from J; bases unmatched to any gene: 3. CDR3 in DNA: TGCAGCCCAGGGGGCGCGAACACTGAAGCTTTCTTT. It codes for CSPGGANTEAFF.

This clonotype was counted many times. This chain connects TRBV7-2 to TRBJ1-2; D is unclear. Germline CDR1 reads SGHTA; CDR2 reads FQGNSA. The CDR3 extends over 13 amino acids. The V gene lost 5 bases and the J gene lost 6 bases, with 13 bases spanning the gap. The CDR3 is CASSPREVHGYTF. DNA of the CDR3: TGTGCCAGCAGCCCTAGGGAAGTACATGGCTACACCTTC.

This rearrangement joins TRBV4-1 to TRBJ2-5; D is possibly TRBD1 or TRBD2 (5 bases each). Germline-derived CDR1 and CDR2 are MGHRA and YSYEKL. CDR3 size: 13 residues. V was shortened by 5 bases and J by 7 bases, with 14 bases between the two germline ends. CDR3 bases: TGCGCCAGCAGCGTGGGACCCGGGGCGACCCAGTACTTC. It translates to CASSVGPGATQYF.

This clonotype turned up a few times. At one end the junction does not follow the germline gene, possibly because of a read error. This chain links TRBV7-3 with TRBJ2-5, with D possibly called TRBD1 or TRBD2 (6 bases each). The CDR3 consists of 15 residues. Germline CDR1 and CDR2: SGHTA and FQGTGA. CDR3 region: CASSLRQEGHETQYF. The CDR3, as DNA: TGCGCCAGCAGCCTACGACAGGAGGGGCATGAGACCCAGTACTTC.

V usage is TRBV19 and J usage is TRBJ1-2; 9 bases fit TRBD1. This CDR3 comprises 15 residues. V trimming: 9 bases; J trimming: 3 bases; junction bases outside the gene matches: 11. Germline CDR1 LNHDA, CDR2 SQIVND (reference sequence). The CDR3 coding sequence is TGTGCCAGCTCGACAGGGGGACAGACAGACTATGGCTACACCTTC. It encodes CASSTGGQTDYGYTF.

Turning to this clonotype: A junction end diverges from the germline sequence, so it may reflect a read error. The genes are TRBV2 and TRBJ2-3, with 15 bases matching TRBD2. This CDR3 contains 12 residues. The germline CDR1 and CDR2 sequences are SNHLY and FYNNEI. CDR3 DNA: TGTGCCAGCAGTTGGACTAGCGGGAGGGTCCATTTT. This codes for CASSWTSGRVHF.

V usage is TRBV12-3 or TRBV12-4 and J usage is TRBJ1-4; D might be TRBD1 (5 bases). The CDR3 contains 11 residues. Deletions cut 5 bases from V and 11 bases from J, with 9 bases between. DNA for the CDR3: TGTGCCAGCAGTGTTTGGGACAAACTGTTTTTT. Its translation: CASSVWDKLFF.

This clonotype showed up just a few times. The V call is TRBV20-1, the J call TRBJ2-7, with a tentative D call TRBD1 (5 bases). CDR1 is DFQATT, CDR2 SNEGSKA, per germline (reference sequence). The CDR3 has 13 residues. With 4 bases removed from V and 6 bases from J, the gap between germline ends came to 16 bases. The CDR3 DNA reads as TGCAGTGCTACTGCAGGGATAGTGGGCGAGCAGTACTTC. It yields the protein CSATAGIVGEQYF.

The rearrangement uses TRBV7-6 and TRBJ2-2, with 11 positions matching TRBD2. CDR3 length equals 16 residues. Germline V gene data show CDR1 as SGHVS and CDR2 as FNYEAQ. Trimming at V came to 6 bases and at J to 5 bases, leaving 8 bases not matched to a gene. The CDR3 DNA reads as TGTGCCAGCAGGGACGGACTAGCGGGTAGGACCGGGGAGCTGTTTTTT. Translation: CASRDGLAGRTGELFF.

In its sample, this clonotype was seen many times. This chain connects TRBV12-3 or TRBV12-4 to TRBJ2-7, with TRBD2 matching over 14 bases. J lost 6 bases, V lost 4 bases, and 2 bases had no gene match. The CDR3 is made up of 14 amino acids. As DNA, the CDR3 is TGTGCCAGCAGTTCGGGACTAGCGGGAGTCGAGCAGTACTTC. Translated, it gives CASSSGLAGVEQYF.

CDR3 sequence reads: CASSLVGTPNQPQHF. The DNA of the CDR3 is TGTGCCAGCAGCTTAGTGGGAACCCCCAATCAGCCCCAGCATTTT. V gene TRBV7-6 combines with J gene TRBJ1-5; D remains unclear. The CDR3 is 15 residues long. Per the germline V gene, CDR1 is SGHVS and CDR2 is FNYEAQ. V gave up 1 base and J gave up 3 bases, with 10 bases separating them.